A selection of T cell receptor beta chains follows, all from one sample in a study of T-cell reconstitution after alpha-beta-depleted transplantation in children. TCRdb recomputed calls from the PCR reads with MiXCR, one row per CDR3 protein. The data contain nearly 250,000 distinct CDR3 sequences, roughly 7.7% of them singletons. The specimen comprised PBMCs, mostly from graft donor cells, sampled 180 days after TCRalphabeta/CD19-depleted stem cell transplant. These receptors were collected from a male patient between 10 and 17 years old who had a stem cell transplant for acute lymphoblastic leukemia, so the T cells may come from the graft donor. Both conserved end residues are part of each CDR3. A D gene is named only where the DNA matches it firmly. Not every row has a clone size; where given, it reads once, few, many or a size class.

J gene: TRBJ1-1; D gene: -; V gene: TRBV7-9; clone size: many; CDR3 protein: CASSSTQGPRAFF; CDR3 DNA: TGTGCCAGCAGCTCCACCCAGGGGCCCCGAGCTTTCTTT
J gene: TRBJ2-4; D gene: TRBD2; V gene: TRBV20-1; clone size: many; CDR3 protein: CSAGLGGAKNIQYF; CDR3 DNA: TGCAGTGCTGGGCTCGGGGGGGCCAAAAACATTCAGTACTTC
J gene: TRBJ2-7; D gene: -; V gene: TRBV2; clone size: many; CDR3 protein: CASIPLPHSYEQYF; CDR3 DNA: TGTGCCAGCATACCCTTACCCCATTCCTACGAGCAGTACTTC
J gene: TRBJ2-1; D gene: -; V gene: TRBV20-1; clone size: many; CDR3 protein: CSARGGSTGPSSYNEQFF; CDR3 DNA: TGCAGTGCTAGAGGGGGTAGCACCGGACCTAGCTCCTACAATGAGCAGTTCTTC
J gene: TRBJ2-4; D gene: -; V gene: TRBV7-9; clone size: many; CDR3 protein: CASSDRDTEAKNIQYF; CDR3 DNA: TGTGCCAGCAGCGACCGGGACACTGAAGCCAAAAACATTCAGTACTTC
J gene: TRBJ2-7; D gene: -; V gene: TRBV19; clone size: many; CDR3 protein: CASSYTATGLGYEQYF; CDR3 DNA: TGTGCCAGTAGTTATACAGCCACAGGGCTTGGCTACGAGCAGTACTTC
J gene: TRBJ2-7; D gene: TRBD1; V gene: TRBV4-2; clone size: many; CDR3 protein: CASSQRTGSPYEQYF; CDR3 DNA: TGTGCCAGCAGCCAGAGGACAGGGAGCCCCTACGAGCAGTACTTC
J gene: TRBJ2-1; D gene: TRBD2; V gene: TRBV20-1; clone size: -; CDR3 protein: CSARGTSGGRRYNEQFF; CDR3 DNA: TGCAGTGCTAGAGGGACTAGCGGGGGCCGGCGCTACAATGAGCAGTTCTTC
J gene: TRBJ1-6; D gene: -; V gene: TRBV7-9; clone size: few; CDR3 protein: CASSLTGSSSPLHF; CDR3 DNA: TGTGCCAGCAGCTTAACAGGGTCTTCTTCACCCCTCCACTTT
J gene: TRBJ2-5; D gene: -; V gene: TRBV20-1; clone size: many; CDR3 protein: CSASWGSSETQYF; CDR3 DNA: TGCAGTGCTAGTTGGGGTAGCAGTGAGACCCAGTACTTC
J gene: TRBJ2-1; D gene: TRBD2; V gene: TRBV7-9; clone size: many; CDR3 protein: CASSIGTSGYNEQFF; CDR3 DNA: TGTGCCAGCAGCATCGGGACTAGCGGCTACAATGAGCAGTTCTTC
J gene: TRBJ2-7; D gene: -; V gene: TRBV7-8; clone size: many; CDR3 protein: CASSLTGTPGEEQYF; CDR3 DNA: TGTGCCAGCAGCCTTACCGGGACGCCGGGTGAGGAGCAGTACTTC
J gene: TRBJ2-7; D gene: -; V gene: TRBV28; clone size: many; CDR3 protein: CASSPPTLYEQYF; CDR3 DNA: TGTGCCAGCAGCCCACCGACACTCTACGAGCAGTACTTC
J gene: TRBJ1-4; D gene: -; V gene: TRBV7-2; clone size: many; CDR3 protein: CASSLEGRGNEKLFF; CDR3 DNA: TGTGCCAGCAGCTTAGAAGGGAGGGGTAATGAAAAACTGTTTTTT
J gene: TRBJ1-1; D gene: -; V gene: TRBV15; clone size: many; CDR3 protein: CATSGRRETEAFF; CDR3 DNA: TGTGCCACCAGCGGAAGGAGGGAAACTGAAGCTTTCTTT